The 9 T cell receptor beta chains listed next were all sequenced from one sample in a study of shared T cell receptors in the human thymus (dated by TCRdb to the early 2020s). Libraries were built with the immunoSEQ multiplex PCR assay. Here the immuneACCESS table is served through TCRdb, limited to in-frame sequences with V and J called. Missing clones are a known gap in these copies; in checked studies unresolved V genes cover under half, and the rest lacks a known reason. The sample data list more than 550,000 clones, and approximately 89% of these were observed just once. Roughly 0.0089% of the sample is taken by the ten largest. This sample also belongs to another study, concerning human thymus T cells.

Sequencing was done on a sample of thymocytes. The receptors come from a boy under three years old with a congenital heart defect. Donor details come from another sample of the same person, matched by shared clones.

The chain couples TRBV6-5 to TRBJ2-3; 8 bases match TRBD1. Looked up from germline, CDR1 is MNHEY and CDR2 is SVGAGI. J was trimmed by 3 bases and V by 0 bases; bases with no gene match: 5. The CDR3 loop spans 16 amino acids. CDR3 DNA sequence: TGTGCCAGCAGTTACTCGTCCACAGGGGGAACAGATACGCAGTATTTT. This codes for CASSYSSTGGTDTQYF.

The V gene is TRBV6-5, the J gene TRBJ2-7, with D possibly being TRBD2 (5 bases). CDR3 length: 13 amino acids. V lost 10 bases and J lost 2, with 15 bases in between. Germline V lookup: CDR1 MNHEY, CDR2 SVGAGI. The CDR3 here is CATSFRDTYEQYF. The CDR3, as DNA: TGTGCCACCTCGTTTCGGGATACCTACGAGCAGTACTTC.

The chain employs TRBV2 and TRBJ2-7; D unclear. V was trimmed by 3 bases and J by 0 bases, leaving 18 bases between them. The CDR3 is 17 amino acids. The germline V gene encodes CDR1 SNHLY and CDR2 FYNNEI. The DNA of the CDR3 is TGTGCCAGCAGTGACTCGGTTATACTGCCTACCTCCTACGAGCAGTACTTC. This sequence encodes CASSDSVILPTSYEQYF.

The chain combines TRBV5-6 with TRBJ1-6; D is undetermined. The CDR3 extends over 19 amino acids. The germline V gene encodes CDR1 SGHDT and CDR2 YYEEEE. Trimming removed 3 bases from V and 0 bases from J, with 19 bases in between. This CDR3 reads CASSSLSERLSSYNSPLHF. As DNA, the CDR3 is TGTGCCAGCAGCTCGCTTTCTGAGCGGTTGAGCTCCTATAATTCACCCCTCCACTTT.

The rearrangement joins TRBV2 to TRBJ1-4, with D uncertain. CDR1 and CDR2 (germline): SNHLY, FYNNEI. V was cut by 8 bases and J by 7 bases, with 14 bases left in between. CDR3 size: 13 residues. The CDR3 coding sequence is TGTGCCAGCCTTTCGGGTATAGGTGAAAAACTGTTTTTT. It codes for CASLSGIGEKLFF.

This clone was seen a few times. The CDR3 loop is CATSRDRDSGNTIYF. CDR3 in DNA: TGTGCCACCAGCAGAGACAGGGACTCTGGAAACACCATATATTTT. The chain is built from TRBV15 and TRBJ1-3, with D possibly matching TRBD1 (5 bases). Trimming took off 0 bases at V and 0 bases at J, with 6 bases between the two ends. CDR3 length: 15 residues. Germline lookup yields CDR1 LNHNV and CDR2 YYDKDF (reference sequence). The complete variable domain, with remaining parts taken from reference TRBV15 and TRBJ1-3, reads DAMVIQNPRYQVTQFGKPVTLSCSQTLNHNVMYWYQQKSSQAPKLLFHYYDKDFNNEADTPDNFQSRRPNTSFCFLDIRSPGLGDTAMYLCATSRDRDSGNTIYFGEGSWLTVV.

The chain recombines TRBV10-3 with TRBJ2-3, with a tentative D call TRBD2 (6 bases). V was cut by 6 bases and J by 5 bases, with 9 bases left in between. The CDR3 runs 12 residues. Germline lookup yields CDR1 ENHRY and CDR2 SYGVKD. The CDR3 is CAIRGLRDTQYF. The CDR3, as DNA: TGTGCCATCAGGGGACTGAGAGATACGCAGTATTTT.

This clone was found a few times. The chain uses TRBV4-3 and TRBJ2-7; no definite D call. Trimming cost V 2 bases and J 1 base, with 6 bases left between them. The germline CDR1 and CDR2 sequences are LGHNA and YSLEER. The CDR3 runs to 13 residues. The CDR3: CASSQQVSYEQYF. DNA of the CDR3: TGCGCCAGCAGCCAACAGGTTTCCTACGAGCAGTACTTC.

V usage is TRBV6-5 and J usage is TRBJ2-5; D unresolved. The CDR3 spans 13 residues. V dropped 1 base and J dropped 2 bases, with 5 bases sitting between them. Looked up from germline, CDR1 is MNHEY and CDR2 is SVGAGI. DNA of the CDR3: TGTGCCAGCAGTTACTGGGCTCAAGAGACCCAGTACTTC. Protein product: CASSYWAQETQYF.